This TCR beta chain emerged from a study of glioma-infiltrating T cells after dendritic cell vaccination. The CDR3 totals 16 residues. Per the germline V gene, CDR1 is SGDLS and CDR2 is YYNGEE. V gave up 2 bases and J gave up 3 bases; unmatched junction bases: 9. Time point denoted: after dendritic cell vaccination, including at tumor progression/relapse. The PCR used 60 V beta and 13 J beta primers. Libraries were prepared by immunoSEQ multiplex PCR; TCRdb keeps only in-frame clonotypes and omits some of them. The sample records 110,000 or so clones, roughly 89% being singletons. As to this clone: The antigen is unknown.

The study, taken as a whole, reports: TCR clonality showed no direct relationship with survival. Complete blood and tumor specimen sets were limited to few patients.

The sample was blood, taken after dendritic cell vaccination. The V and J genes are TRBV9 and TRBJ2-5; 8 positions match TRBD1. This TCR was sampled from a human donor with glioblastoma. The CDR3 DNA reads as TGTGCCAGCAGCGTCACAGGGGGAGGATTTGAAGAGACCCAGTACTTC. This codes for CASSVTGGGFEETQYF.